The 16 T cell receptor beta chains below all came from one sample that was sequenced in a study of cytotoxic CD8 clonotypes in ibrutinib-treated CLL. Data came from immunoSEQ multiplex PCR; TCRdb stores just in-frame clones and leaves some out. The table has nearly 300,000 clones, roughly four fifths seen once. Specimen: PBMCs, collected at disease progression, from a patient treated with ibrutinib. These receptors were collected from a human donor with chronic lymphocytic leukemia.

This chain uses TRBV7-7 with TRBJ2-3; no firm D call. In germline, CDR1 is SSHAT, CDR2 FNYEAQ (reference sequence). CDR3 length: 13 amino acids. The ends were cut back, 2 bases at V and 3 bases at J, with 6 bases in the middle. CDR3 sequence: CASSLLGTDTQYF. The DNA of the CDR3 is TGTGCCAGCAGCTTACTAGGAACAGATACGCAGTATTTT.

The rearrangement links TRBV11-2 to TRBJ2-7; D is undetermined. V gave up 1 base and J gave up 9 bases, with 13 bases separating them. Germline CDR1 and CDR2: SGHAT and FQNNGV. This CDR3 contains 13 residues. The CDR3 bases are TGTGCCAGCAGCTTAGGGCCGAATTCCGGGCAGTACTTC. Translating gives CASSLGPNSGQYF.

The rearrangement links TRBV5-1 to TRBJ2-3; D is perhaps TRBD1 (6 bases). The germline gives CDR1 SGHRS, CDR2 YFSETQ. The ends were cut back, 8 bases at V and 0 bases at J, with 16 bases in the middle. The CDR3 has 15 residues. The CDR3: CASRGGHLSTDTQYF. The CDR3 DNA follows: TGCGCCAGTCGAGGGGGACATCTTAGCACAGATACGCAGTATTTT.

V gene TRBV5-1 combines with J gene TRBJ1-2; D remains unclear. CDR1 is SGHRS and CDR2 is YFSETQ in the germline V gene. The CDR3 loop spans 15 amino acids. V shed 4 bases and J shed 4 bases, with 17 bases lying between them. In DNA form, the CDR3 reads TGCGCCAGCAGCCTTCCGTCTGGGCTAGGCTATGGCTACACCTTC. Protein: CASSLPSGLGYGYTF.

Here the CDR3 DNA reads TGTGCCACCAGCAGATACCGGTGGAACACTGAAGCTTTCTTT. This sequence encodes CATSRYRWNTEAFF. The chain employs TRBV15 and TRBJ1-1; D gene unclear. The germline V gene has CDR1 LNHNV and CDR2 YYDKDF (reference sequence). CDR3 length: 14 amino acids. The V gene lost 2 bases and the J gene lost 1 base, with 8 bases spanning the gap.

The V call is TRBV19, the J call TRBJ2-3; D not certain. This CDR3 comprises 14 residues. Per the germline V gene, CDR1 is LNHDA and CDR2 is SQIVND (reference sequence). V dropped 3 bases and J dropped 8 bases, with 15 bases sitting between them. The CDR3, as DNA: TGTGCCAGTAGTATCCTGACGGGCTCGGGTACGCAGTATTTT. Translated, it gives CASSILTGSGTQYF.

V usage is TRBV25-1 and J usage is TRBJ1-4, with D perhaps matching TRBD1 (5 bases). CDR1 is MGHDK and CDR2 is SYGVNS in the germline V gene. The CDR3 contains 16 residues. V lost 2 bases and J 8 bases, leaving 18 bases between the germline ends. Here the CDR3 reads CASSEPRGSHGEKLFF. DNA for the CDR3: TGTGCCAGCAGTGAACCCCGGGGGTCTCATGGGGAAAAACTGTTTTTT.

The chain is built from TRBV13 and TRBJ2-2; TRBD1 matches 7 bases. Germline-derived CDR1 and CDR2 are PRHDT and FYEKMQ (reference sequence). The CDR3 is made up of 14 amino acids. The V segment lost 1 base and the J segment 9 bases; nucleotides outside the gene matches: 5. CDR3 DNA: TGTGCCAGCAGCTTAGCCACAGGGGTGAGGGAGCTGTTTTTT. Its protein product is CASSLATGVRELFF.

V usage is TRBV18 and J usage is TRBJ1-1; no reliable D call. This CDR3 has 15 amino acids. Germline-derived CDR1 and CDR2 are KGHSH and LQKENI. V was cut by 4 bases and J by 0 bases, with 12 bases left in between. The CDR3 nucleotides are TGTGCCAGCTCACAGGAAGCAGCACTGAACACTGAAGCTTTCTTT. Translated: CASSQEAALNTEAFF.

V usage is TRBV4-3 and J usage is TRBJ2-7; 8 nucleotides align to TRBD1. V shed 2 bases, J shed 3 bases, and the junction held 0 bases outside the gene matches. The germline gives CDR1 LGHNA, CDR2 YSLEER. The CDR3 extends over 13 amino acids. The CDR3, as DNA: TGCGCCAGCAGCCAAACAGGGGGCTACGAGCAGTACTTC. It translates to CASSQTGGYEQYF.

The genes are TRBV2 and TRBJ1-1; TRBD1 matches at 8 bases. Germline V gene data show CDR1 as SNHLY and CDR2 as FYNNEI. The CDR3 contains 14 residues. The trim removed 2 bases at V and 5 bases at J, leaving 4 bases unmatched. The CDR3 DNA sequence: TGTGCCAGCAGTGAAATACAGGGGGGTACTGAAGCTTTCTTT. This gives the protein CASSEIQGGTEAFF.

CDR3 nucleotides: TGTGCCAGCAGTTTAAGGACAGGAGGTTACGAGCAGTACTTC. This sequence encodes CASSLRTGGYEQYF. This chain uses TRBV28 with TRBJ2-7; 7 nucleotides line up with TRBD1. The length of the CDR3 is 14 residues. Per the germline V gene, CDR1 is MDHEN and CDR2 is SYDVKM. V lost 2 bases, J lost 4 bases, and 5 bases stayed unmatched.

The chain employs TRBV7-8 and TRBJ1-1, with D tentatively TRBD1 (5 bases). This CDR3 has 14 amino acids. Trimming took 3 bases from V and 1 from J, leaving 9 bases between them. Germline CDR1 SGHVS, CDR2 FQNEAQ. CDR3 in amino acids: CASSLGPGNTEAFF. Here the CDR3 DNA reads TGTGCCAGCAGCTTGGGGCCGGGGAACACTGAAGCTTTCTTT.

The CDR3 is CASSVDAASGGSKNIQYF. CDR3 nucleotide sequence: TGTGCCAGCAGCGTAGATGCTGCTAGCGGGGGTTCCAAAAACATTCAGTACTTC. The chain couples TRBV9 to TRBJ2-4, with 10 bases identical to TRBD2. Germline V lookup: CDR1 SGDLS, CDR2 YYNGEE. Losses at the gene ends were 0 bases for V and 2 bases for J; bases not matched to a gene: 8. The CDR3 is made up of 18 amino acids.

The chain employs TRBV5-6 and TRBJ1-5; D is uncertain. Trimming took off 1 base at V and 1 base at J, with 0 bases between the two ends. CDR3 length equals 12 residues. CDR1 and CDR2 from the germline V gene are SGHDT and YYEEEE. The CDR3 reads CASSLSNQPQHF. Written as DNA, the CDR3 is TGTGCCAGCAGCTTGAGCAATCAGCCCCAGCATTTT. Supplemented by reference TRBV5-6 and TRBJ1-5, the full variable domain reads DAGVTQSPTHLIKTRGQQVTLRCSPKSGHDTVSWYQQALGQGPQFIFQYYEEEERQRGNFPDRFSGHQFPNYSSELNVNALLLGDSALYLCASSLSNQPQHFGDGTRLSIL.

The CDR3 DNA reads as TGTGCCAGCAGCCCGACAGATAGCAATCAGCCCCAGCATTTT. Translation gives CASSPTDSNQPQHF. The J gene is TRBJ1-5, the V gene TRBV7-9; D is possibly TRBD1 (5 bases). Germline V gene sequence: CDR1 SEHNR, CDR2 FQNEAQ (reference sequence). Trimming stripped 5 bases from V and 0 bases from J, with 8 bases between. The CDR3 covers 14 residues. Filled out from reference TRBV7-9 and TRBJ1-5, the complete variable domain reads DTGVSQNPRHKITKRGQNVTFRCDPISEHNRLYWYRQTLGQGPEFLTYFQNEAQLEKSRLLSDRFSAERPKGSFSTLEIQRTEQGDSAMYLCASSPTDSNQPQHFGDGTRLSIL.